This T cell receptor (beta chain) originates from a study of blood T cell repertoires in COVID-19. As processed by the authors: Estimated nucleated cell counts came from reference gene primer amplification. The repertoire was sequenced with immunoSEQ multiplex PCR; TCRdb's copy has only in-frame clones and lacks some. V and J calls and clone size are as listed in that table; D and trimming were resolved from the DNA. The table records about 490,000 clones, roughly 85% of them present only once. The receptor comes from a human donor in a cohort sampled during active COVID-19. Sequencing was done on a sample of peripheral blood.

The CDR3 sequence is CASSPKKGAYEQYF. The CDR3 DNA follows: TGTGCCAGCTCACCAAAGAAGGGAGCCTACGAGCAGTACTTC. The gene calls are TRBV18 and TRBJ2-7, with a possible D match to TRBD2 (5 bases). Germline V CDR1 and CDR2: KGHSH, LQKENI. The CDR3 is made up of 14 amino acids. Trimming left V 2 bases short and J 2 bases short, with 10 bases between.